In this sample, the clone carrying this TCR beta chain turned up a few times. Antigen: not known. This specimen comes from a study of vaccination effects on CD4 cells after COVID-19. Libraries were prepared by immunoSEQ multiplex PCR; TCRdb keeps only in-frame clonotypes and omits some of them. In the table there are around 56,000 clones, 65% to 80% of which are singletons. Culture proceeded for roughly ten days, and CD4+ T cells were then isolated. Having tested negative for nucleocapsid antibodies, the vaccine recipients showed no prior SARS-CoV-2 infection. Fresh IL-2-containing medium replaced half the medium on days 3 and 7. This material consisted of CD4+ T cells from PBMCs cultured without peptide, taken before COVID-19 vaccination. The clonotype was recovered from a human donor who received a COVID-19 vaccine.

The CDR3 loop reads CAWNRDTEAFF. The DNA of the CDR3 is TGTGCCTGGAACAGGGACACTGAAGCTTTCTTT. J is TRBJ1-1 and V is TRBV30; D might be TRBD1 (6 bases). The length of the CDR3 is 11 residues. Germline assignment: CDR1 GTSNPN and CDR2 SVGIG (reference sequence). The V end was cut by 4 bases, the J end by 3 bases, with 6 bases between.